This T cell receptor (beta chain) was observed in a study of T cells in Graves' hyperthyroidism and ophthalmopathy. Germline lookup yields CDR1 LNHDA and CDR2 SQIVND (reference sequence). CDR3 length equals 15 residues. V was clipped by 7 bases and J by 4 bases, with 19 bases between them. What was amplified from RNA transcripts were TCR beta CDR3 regions. HTBI primers drove first-round RT-PCR of the TCR CDR3. From the multiplex PCR reads, TCRdb called clonotypes with MiXCR, one entry per CDR3 protein. The table lists some 350,000 distinct CDR3 sequences, about 15% of them singletons. Clinicians diagnosed patients from clinical symptoms, serum thyroxine and TRAb, thyroid ultrasound and orbital computed tomography. Each 10 ml fresh peripheral blood draw supplied the PBMCs. This clonotype was picked up a small number of times.

The rearrangement joins TRBV19 to TRBJ1-2, with D perhaps matching TRBD1 (5 bases). The material sequenced was blood. The origin of this receptor is a woman aged 60-70 years with Graves' ophthalmopathy. Here the CDR3 reads CASTPGRRIGYGYTF. The CDR3 DNA follows: TGTGCCAGTACCCCGGGACGGAGGATAGGCTATGGCTACACCTTC.